The table lists the clone carrying this TCR beta chain with many counts. Its matching antigen is unknown. The hyperthyroidism patients had a new diagnosis of under 2 months' duration and were aged 18 to 65. Clinical symptoms, serum thyroxine, TRAb, thyroid ultrasound and orbital computed tomography formed the basis of diagnosis. This entry is derived from a study of Graves' ophthalmopathy and Graves' hyperthyroidism. The study, taken as a whole, reports: Distinction of ophthalmopathy from stable hyperthyroidism by a 13-signature model reached 85% to 90% sensitivity and 81.08% specificity. The model's ophthalmopathy progression predictions had approximately 71% sensitivity and less than 75% specificity.

Amplification from RNA transcripts yielded the TCR beta CDR3 regions. Following a first-round RT-PCR that used HTBI primers, a second-round multiplex PCR was carried out. TCRdb analysed the multiplex PCR reads with MiXCR anew, one entry per CDR3 protein. In the table there are 500,000 to 600,000 distinct CDR3 sequences, approximately 35% of which are singletons. Trimming cost V 1 base and J 4 bases, with 11 bases left between them. This CDR3 has 14 residues. The germline gives CDR1 MNHEY, CDR2 SVGAGI. The clonotype comes from an adult man with Graves' hyperthyroidism. The gene calls are TRBV6-5 and TRBJ2-7; possibly TRBD1 for D (6 bases). Sample: peripheral blood or thyroid tissue (not recorded which). In DNA, the CDR3 is TGTGCCAGCAGTTACTTCCAGGGGTATTACGAGCAGTACTTC. As protein: CASSYFQGYYEQYF.